These T cell receptor beta chains were read from a single sample in a study of blood T cells in healthy people across ages. Via MiXCR, TCRdb re-called the 5' RACE reads, giving one row per CDR3 protein. Here the sample spans 550,000 to 600,000 distinct CDR3 sequences, 40% to 50% being singletons. Sequenced material: blood. These receptors all come from an elderly man in good health. Each CDR3 is given with its conserved first and last residue. D genes are given only for firm matches. Only part of the rows carry a size: once, few, many, or a class if the clone is expanded.

v_call	d_call	clone_size	j_call	cdr3_aa	cdr3_nt
TRBV29-1	TRBD2	few	TRBJ2-3	CSVSTSGGQGSDTQYF	TGCAGCGTTTCGACTAGCGGGGGGCAAGGCAGTGATACGCAGTATTTT
TRBV20-1	NA	few	TRBJ1-2	CSARDLRARDYGYTF	TGCAGTGCTAGAGATCTGAGGGCCAGGGACTATGGCTACACCTTC
TRBV5-1	NA	NA	TRBJ2-5	CASSLAPHSQETQYF	TGCGCCAGCAGCTTAGCCCCCCACAGCCAAGAGACCCAGTACTTC
TRBV7-9	TRBD1	few	TRBJ2-1	CASSTRDSHNEQFF	TGTGCCAGCAGCACTAGGGACAGTCACAATGAGCAGTTCTTC
TRBV5-1	NA	NA	TRBJ2-7	CASSGGLRGGNEQYF	TGCGCCAGCAGCGGCGGACTACGAGGGGGCAATGAGCAGTACTTC
TRBV7-9	NA	NA	TRBJ1-3	CASSLGRISGNTIYF	TGTGCCAGCAGCCTTGGACGGATCTCTGGAAACACCATATATTTT
TRBV13	NA	NA	TRBJ2-2	CASSFRESTGELFF	TGTGCCAGCAGCTTTAGGGAATCCACCGGGGAGCTGTTTTTT
TRBV6-6	TRBD2	once	TRBJ2-5	CASSPPLAGGGETQYF	TGTGCCAGCAGTCCCCCCCTAGCGGGAGGGGGAGAGACCCAGTACTTC
TRBV10-3	NA	NA	TRBJ1-1	CAISGTVGTEAFF	TGTGCCATCAGTGGTACAGTCGGCACTGAAGCTTTCTTT
TRBV5-1	TRBD2	NA	TRBJ2-7	CASSWGLAGDKGFEQYF	TGCGCCAGCAGCTGGGGACTAGCGGGAGACAAAGGATTCGAGCAGTACTTC
TRBV7-9	TRBD1	few	TRBJ2-7	CASSPGQGGTYEQYF	TGTGCCAGCAGCCCAGGACAGGGGGGGACCTACGAGCAGTACTTC
TRBV9	NA	NA	TRBJ1-1	CASSPGPAKNTEAFF	TGTGCCAGCAGCCCGGGCCCCGCCAAGAACACTGAAGCTTTCTTT
TRBV29-1	NA	NA	TRBJ2-7	CSAYPKTTGPLYEQYF	TGCAGCGCATACCCGAAGACTACAGGGCCCCTCTACGAGCAGTACTTC
TRBV20-1	TRBD2	NA	TRBJ2-5	CSARDGTRLKETQYF	TGCAGTGCTAGAGATGGGACTAGACTAAAAGAGACCCAGTACTTC
TRBV4-1	NA	few	TRBJ2-7	CASSQDSRSSYEQYF	TGCGCCAGCAGCCAAGATTCCAGGTCCTCCTACGAGCAGTACTTC
TRBV20-1	TRBD2	NA	TRBJ2-3	CSARDPIGRATDTQYF	TGCAGTGCTAGAGATCCGATCGGGAGGGCCACAGATACGCAGTATTTT
TRBV4-1	TRBD1	once	TRBJ1-2	CASSQKDRAGSGYTF	TGCGCCAGCAGCCAAAAGGACAGGGCGGGATCCGGCTACACCTTC
TRBV28	TRBD2	NA	TRBJ2-7	CASSLRKTSGSPYEQYF	TGTGCCAGCAGTTTACGTAAGACTAGCGGGAGCCCATACGAGCAGTACTTC
TRBV3-1	NA	NA	TRBJ1-1	CASSQVLGGYTEAFF	TGTGCCAGCAGCCAAGTTCTCGGAGGGTACACTGAAGCTTTCTTT
TRBV29-1	NA	NA	TRBJ1-1	CSSLKAGSAEAFF	TGCAGCTCCCTCAAGGCGGGTAGCGCTGAAGCTTTCTTT
TRBV2	NA	NA	TRBJ2-5	CASSERAGQETQYF	TGTGCCAGCAGTGAGAGGGCAGGACAAGAGACCCAGTACTTC
TRBV7-9	TRBD1	NA	TRBJ2-7	CASSPTGTGGFYEQYF	TGTGCCAGCAGCCCAACCGGGACAGGGGGTTTCTACGAGCAGTACTTC
TRBV6-2/TRBV6-3	NA	NA	TRBJ2-1	CASSYRPTRIYNEQFF	TGTGCCAGCAGTTACCGACCAACTCGGATCTACAATGAGCAGTTCTTC
TRBV6-6	NA	many	TRBJ2-1	CASSYSMGGGRDEQFF	TGTGCCAGCAGTTACTCGATGGGGGGGGGCCGCGATGAGCAGTTCTTC
TRBV3-1	TRBD2	once	TRBJ2-7	CASSQGLADPYEQYF	TGTGCCAGCAGCCAAGGACTAGCGGATCCCTACGAGCAGTACTTC
TRBV9	NA	NA	TRBJ1-5	CASSEDNANQPQHF	TGTGCCAGCAGCGAGGACAATGCCAATCAGCCCCAGCATTTT
TRBV20-1	NA	NA	TRBJ1-1	CSASPEMNTEAFF	TGCAGTGCTAGTCCAGAAATGAACACTGAAGCTTTCTTT
TRBV12-3/TRBV12-4	NA	NA	TRBJ2-5	CASSFSGGRGQETQYF	TGTGCCAGCAGTTTTAGTGGGGGGCGAGGTCAAGAGACCCAGTACTTC
TRBV10-3	TRBD2	few	TRBJ2-2	CANQRGNTGELFF	TGTGCCAACCAGCGGGGGAACACCGGGGAGCTGTTTTTT